These 16 T cell receptor beta chains were all obtained from the same sample, sequenced in a study of shared clonotypes between healthy human individuals. The table came from immunoSEQ multiplex PCR; TCRdb's copy has only in-frame clones and leaves some out. The sample includes around 990,000 clones, 60% to 80% of them seen just once. The sequencing sample was made of memory CD4+ T cells from PBMCs. As to subset: CD45RA-negative fraction. The source is a man between 18 and 29 years old in good health. Some clones in this sample may be carry-over from other donors' samples.

The chain combines TRBV18 with TRBJ2-7; D is tentatively TRBD1 or TRBD2 (5 bases each). The V gene's germline CDR1 is KGHSH and CDR2 LQKENI. The V and J ends lost 3 bases and 6 bases respectively, with 15 bases between them. The CDR3 sequence is 14 residues long. CDR3 bases: TGTGCCAGCTCACCGGACGGGGCAGGACGCGAGCAGTACTTC. The encoded protein is CASSPDGAGREQYF.

The rearrangement joins TRBV15 to TRBJ2-7; D gene uncertain. The CDR3 runs to 13 residues. The V gene's germline CDR1 is LNHNV and CDR2 YYDKDF (reference sequence). The ends were cut back, 1 base at V and 9 bases at J, with 13 bases in the middle. The CDR3 DNA reads as TGTGCCACCAGCAGAGTGGCATTGCCGCCGCAGTACTTC. The encoded protein is CATSRVALPPQYF. The full variable domain, in which reference TRBV15 and TRBJ2-7 provide the parts outside the CDR3, is DAMVIQNPRYQVTQFGKPVTLSCSQTLNHNVMYWYQQKSSQAPKLLFHYYDKDFNNEADTPDNFQSRRPNTSFCFLDIRSPGLGDTAMYLCATSRVALPPQYFGPGTRLTVT.

The CDR3 is CASSEAGHEKLFF. The CDR3 nucleotides read TGTGCCAGCAGTGAAGCAGGTCATGAAAAACTGTTTTTT. V and J are TRBV6-1 and TRBJ1-4; the D is unclear. The CDR3 has 13 amino acids. Germline assignment: CDR1 MNHNS and CDR2 SASEGT. Between the trimmed V and J ends, which lost 0 bases and 6 bases, there was a span of 5 bases.

The chain joins TRBV10-1 to TRBJ1-1; a weak D match, TRBD1 (6 bases). V was trimmed by 6 bases and J by 5 bases, leaving 19 bases between them. The CDR3 totals 15 residues. Germline lookup yields CDR1 WNHNN and CDR2 SYGVQD (reference sequence). CDR3: CASSPKRAGATEAFF. CDR3 coding DNA: TGCGCCAGCAGCCCCAAAAGGGCGGGGGCAACTGAAGCTTTCTTT.

The chain uses TRBV5-4 and TRBJ1-1, with D maybe TRBD1 (5 bases). V dropped 2 bases and J dropped 4 bases, with 9 bases sitting between them. This CDR3 is 13 amino acids long. CDR1 SGHNT and CDR2 YYREEE come from the germline V gene (reference sequence). This CDR3 reads CASSFIGGTEAFF. DNA of the CDR3: TGTGCCAGCAGCTTTATTGGGGGCACTGAAGCTTTCTTT. Full variable domain (missing parts from reference TRBV5-4 and TRBJ1-1): ETGVTQSPTHLIKTRGQQVTLRCSSQSGHNTVSWYQQALGQGPQFIFQYYREEENGRGNFPPRFSGLQFPNYSSELNVNALELDDSALYLCASSFIGGTEAFFGQGTRLTVV.

This chain's CDR3 is CASSTSGDVNEQYF. The CDR3 bases are TGTGCCAGCAGTACCTCAGGGGACGTAAACGAGCAGTACTTC. The V call is TRBV28, the J call TRBJ2-7; tentative D call: TRBD1 (6 bases). Trimming took 5 bases from V and 5 from J, leaving 16 bases between them. This CDR3 comprises 14 residues. Germline lookup yields CDR1 MDHEN and CDR2 SYDVKM.

This sequence joins TRBV14 and TRBJ2-7; 15 nucleotides match TRBD2. The DNA end lines up better with TRBJ2-1; the J call may be wrong. The germline gives CDR1 SGHDN, CDR2 FVKESK. The CDR3 has 15 amino acids. The CDR3: CASSGLAGGPNEQFF. The CDR3 DNA reads as TGTGCCAGCAGCGGACTAGCGGGAGGGCCGAATGAGCAGTTCTTC.

This clone turned up a few times. J is TRBJ1-1 and V is TRBV30; no definite D call. Germline V gene sequence: CDR1 GTSNPN, CDR2 SVGIG (reference sequence). This CDR3 region has 14 residues. The germline V and J ends were trimmed by 0 bases and 5 bases, with 13 bases remaining between them. CDR3 region: CAWSVMGSGTEAFF. In DNA form, the CDR3 reads TGTGCCTGGAGTGTGATGGGCTCAGGAACTGAAGCTTTCTTT.

The CDR3 loop is CASSLPTGANYGYTF. The CDR3 region has the DNA TGTGCCAGCAGCCTACCAACCGGGGCTAACTATGGCTACACCTTC. J is TRBJ1-2 and V is TRBV5-6; D remains unclear. Germline lookup yields CDR1 SGHDT and CDR2 YYEEEE. There are 15 residues in the CDR3. Trimming took 4 bases from V and 0 from J, leaving 13 bases between them. The whole variable domain, filled in from reference TRBV5-6 and TRBJ1-2, reads DAGVTQSPTHLIKTRGQQVTLRCSPKSGHDTVSWYQQALGQGPQFIFQYYEEEERQRGNFPDRFSGHQFPNYSSELNVNALLLGDSALYLCASSLPTGANYGYTFGSGTRLTVV.

This sequence joins TRBV28 and TRBJ2-7, with D perhaps TRBD1 or TRBD2 (5 bases each). CDR1 is MDHEN, CDR2 SYDVKM, per germline. The CDR3 sequence is 14 residues long. V was clipped by 5 bases and J by 7 bases, with 18 bases between them. The CDR3 spells CASSAGSGPREQYF. The DNA for the CDR3 is TGTGCCAGCAGTGCTGGCTCGGGGCCTCGGGAGCAGTACTTC.

This chain joins TRBV2 and TRBJ1-1; the D gene is possibly TRBD1 (6 bases). Germline values: CDR1 SNHLY, CDR2 FYNNEI. V was cut by 8 bases and J by 2 bases, with 12 bases left in between. The CDR3 extends over 13 amino acids. For the CDR3, the DNA is TGTGCCAGCGGTGGGGGCCCCAACACTGAAGCTTTCTTT. Translation gives CASGGGPNTEAFF.

The genes are TRBV7-9 and TRBJ2-7, with D perhaps being TRBD1 or TRBD2 (6 bases each). Germline V gene lookup returns CDR1 SEHNR and CDR2 FQNEAQ (reference sequence). V lost 1 base, J lost 5 bases, and 9 bases lay in between. The CDR3 is made up of 13 amino acids. The CDR3 DNA sequence: TGTGCCAGCAGCTTAGGGGGGGCGAACGAGCAGTACTTC. Residues: CASSLGGANEQYF.

To note about this clone: Possible read error: a much larger clone is one base away. The V and J genes are TRBV5-8 and TRBJ1-4; D may be TRBD1 (5 bases). Trimming cost V 2 bases and J 3 bases, with 8 bases left between them. This CDR3 is built from 14 residues. In germline, CDR1 is SGHTS, CDR2 YDEGEE. CDR3 residues: CASSFGGANEKLFF. In nucleotides, the CDR3 is TGTGCCAGCAGCTTTGGGGGAGCTAATGAAAAACTGTTTTTT.

V usage is TRBV30 and J usage is TRBJ2-3, with D perhaps matching TRBD1 (5 bases). The CDR3 totals 15 residues. V was trimmed by 5 bases and J by 2 bases, leaving 17 bases between them. The V gene's germline CDR1 is GTSNPN and CDR2 SVGIG (reference sequence). The CDR3 sequence: CAWATTATFTDTQYF. The DNA for the CDR3 is TGTGCCTGGGCTACGACAGCTACCTTCACAGATACGCAGTATTTT.

The chain recombines TRBV9 with TRBJ2-3, with TRBD1 identical over 7 bases. Per germline, CDR1 SGDLS and CDR2 YYNGEE. CDR3 size: 15 residues. V trimming: 3 bases; J trimming: 6 bases; junction bases outside the gene matches: 10. CDR3 protein: CASSAGQKSSDTQYF. DNA for the CDR3: TGTGCCAGCAGCGCGGGACAGAAAAGTTCGGATACGCAGTATTTT.

Of note for this clone: Other DNA variants within this sample encode the same CDR3. The CDR3 DNA follows: TGTGCCAGCAGCACATACAATGAGCAGTTCTTC. Its protein is CASSTYNEQFF. This sequence joins TRBV7-9 and TRBJ2-1; D is unclear. CDR3 length: 11 amino acids. V shed 5 bases and J shed 4 bases, with 3 bases lying between them. Per the germline V gene, CDR1 is SEHNR and CDR2 is FQNEAQ (reference sequence).